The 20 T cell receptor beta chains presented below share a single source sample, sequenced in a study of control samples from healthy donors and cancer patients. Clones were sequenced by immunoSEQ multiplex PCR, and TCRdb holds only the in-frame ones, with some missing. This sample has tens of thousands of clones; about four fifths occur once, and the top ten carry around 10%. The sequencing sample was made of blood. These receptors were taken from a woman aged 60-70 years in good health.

DNA of the CDR3: TGTGCCAGCTCACCAGCCACAATCTATGGCTACACCTTC. Protein: CASSPATIYGYTF. The chain employs TRBV18 and TRBJ1-2; D is unclear. Germline loops: CDR1 KGHSH, CDR2 LQKENI. V gave up 2 bases and J gave up 4 bases, with 8 bases separating them. The CDR3 spans 13 residues.

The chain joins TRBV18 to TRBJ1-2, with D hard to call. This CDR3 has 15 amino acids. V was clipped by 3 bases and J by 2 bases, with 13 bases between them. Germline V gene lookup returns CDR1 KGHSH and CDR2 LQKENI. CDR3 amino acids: CASSPDTVPNYGYTF. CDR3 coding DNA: TGTGCCAGCTCACCCGATACCGTCCCGAACTATGGCTACACCTTC.

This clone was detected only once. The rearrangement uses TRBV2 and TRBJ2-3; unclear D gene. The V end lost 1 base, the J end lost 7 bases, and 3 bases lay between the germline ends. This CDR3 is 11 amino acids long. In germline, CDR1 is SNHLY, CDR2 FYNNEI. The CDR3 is CASSEGYTQYF. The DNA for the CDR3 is TGTGCCAGCAGTGAAGGTTATACGCAGTATTTT.

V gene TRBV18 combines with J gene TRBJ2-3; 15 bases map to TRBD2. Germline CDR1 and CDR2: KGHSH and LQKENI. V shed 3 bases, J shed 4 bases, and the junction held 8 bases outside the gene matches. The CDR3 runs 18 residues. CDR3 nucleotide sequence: TGTGCCAGCTCACCCCCGGGACTAGCGGGAGGATCGGCAGATACGCAGTATTTT. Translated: CASSPPGLAGGSADTQYF.

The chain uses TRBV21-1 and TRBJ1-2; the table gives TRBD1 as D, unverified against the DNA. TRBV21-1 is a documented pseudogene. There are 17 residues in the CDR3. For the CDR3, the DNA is TGTGCCAGCAGCAAAGAGACAGGGGGGGACGACTACTATGGCTACACCTTC. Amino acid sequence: CASSKETGGDDYYGYTF.

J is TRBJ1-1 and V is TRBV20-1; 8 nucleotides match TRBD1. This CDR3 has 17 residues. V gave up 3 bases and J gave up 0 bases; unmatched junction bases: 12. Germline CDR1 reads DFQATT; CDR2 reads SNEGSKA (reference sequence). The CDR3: CSASAQGGYRMNTEAFF. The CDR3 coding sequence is TGCAGTGCTAGTGCACAGGGGGGGTACCGAATGAACACTGAAGCTTTCTTT.

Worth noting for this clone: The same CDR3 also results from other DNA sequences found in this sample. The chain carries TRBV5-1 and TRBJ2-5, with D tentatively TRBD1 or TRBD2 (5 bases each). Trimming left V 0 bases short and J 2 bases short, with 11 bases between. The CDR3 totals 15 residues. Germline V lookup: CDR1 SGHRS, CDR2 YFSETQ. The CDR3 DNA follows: TGCGCCAGCAGCTTGGCCCCGGGGCAACAAGAGACCCAGTACTTC. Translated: CASSLAPGQQETQYF.

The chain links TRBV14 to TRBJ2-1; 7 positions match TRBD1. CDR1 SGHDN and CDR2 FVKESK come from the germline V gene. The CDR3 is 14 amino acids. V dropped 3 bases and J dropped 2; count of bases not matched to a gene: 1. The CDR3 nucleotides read TGTGCCAGCAGCCACGGGACAGCCTACAATGAGCAGTTCTTC. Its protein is CASSHGTAYNEQFF.

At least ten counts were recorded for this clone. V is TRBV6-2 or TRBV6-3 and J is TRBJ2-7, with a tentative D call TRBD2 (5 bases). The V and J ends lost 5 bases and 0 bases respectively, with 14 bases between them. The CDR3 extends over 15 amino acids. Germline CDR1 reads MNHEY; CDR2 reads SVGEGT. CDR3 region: CASSRRGDLSYEQYF. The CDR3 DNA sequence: TGTGCCAGCAGTCGACGGGGTGACCTCTCCTACGAGCAGTACTTC.

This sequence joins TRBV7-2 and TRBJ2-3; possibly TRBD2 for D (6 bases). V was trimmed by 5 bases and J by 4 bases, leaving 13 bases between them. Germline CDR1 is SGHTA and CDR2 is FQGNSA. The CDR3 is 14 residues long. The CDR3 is CASSPLGTADTQYF. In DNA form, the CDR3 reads TGTGCCAGCAGCCCACTCGGGACTGCAGATACGCAGTATTTT.

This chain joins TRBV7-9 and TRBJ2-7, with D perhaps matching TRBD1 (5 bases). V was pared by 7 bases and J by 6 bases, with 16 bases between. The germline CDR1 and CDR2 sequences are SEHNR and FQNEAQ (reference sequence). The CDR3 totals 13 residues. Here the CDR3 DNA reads TGTGCCAGCAACGCCGTAGGGGCGATCGAGCAGTACTTC. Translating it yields CASNAVGAIEQYF.

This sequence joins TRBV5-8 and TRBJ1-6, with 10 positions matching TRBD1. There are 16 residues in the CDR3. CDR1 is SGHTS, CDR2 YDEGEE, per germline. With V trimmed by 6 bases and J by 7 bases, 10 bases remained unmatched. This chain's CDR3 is CASNLPGQGWNSPLHF. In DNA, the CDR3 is TGTGCCAGCAATCTTCCGGGACAGGGGTGGAATTCACCCCTCCACTTT.

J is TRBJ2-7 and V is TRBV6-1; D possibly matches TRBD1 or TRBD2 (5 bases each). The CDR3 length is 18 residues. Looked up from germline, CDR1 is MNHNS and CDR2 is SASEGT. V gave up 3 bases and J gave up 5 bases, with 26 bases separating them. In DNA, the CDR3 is TGTGCCAGCAGTGACCCTGACTTAGCGCCCAGCGAGGGGAACGAGCAGTACTTC. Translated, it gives CASSDPDLAPSEGNEQYF.

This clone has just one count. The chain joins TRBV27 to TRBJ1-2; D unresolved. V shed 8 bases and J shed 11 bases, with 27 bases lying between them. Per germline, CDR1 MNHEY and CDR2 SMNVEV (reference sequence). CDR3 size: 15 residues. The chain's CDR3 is CASSPSGPALRGYTF. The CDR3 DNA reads TGTGCCAGCTCCCCCTCGGGCCCAGCCTTAAGAGGTTACACCTTC.

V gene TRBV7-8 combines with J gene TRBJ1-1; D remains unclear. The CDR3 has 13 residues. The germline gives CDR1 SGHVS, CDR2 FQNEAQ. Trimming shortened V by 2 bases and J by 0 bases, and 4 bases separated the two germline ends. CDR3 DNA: TGTGCCAGCAGCTTACAGTTGAACACTGAAGCTTTCTTT. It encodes CASSLQLNTEAFF.

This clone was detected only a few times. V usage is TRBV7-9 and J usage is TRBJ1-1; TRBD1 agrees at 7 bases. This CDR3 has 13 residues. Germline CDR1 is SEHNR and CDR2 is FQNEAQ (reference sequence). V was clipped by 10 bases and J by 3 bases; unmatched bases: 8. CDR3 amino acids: CATQDREDTEAFF. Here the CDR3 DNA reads TGTGCCACCCAAGACAGGGAGGACACTGAAGCTTTCTTT.

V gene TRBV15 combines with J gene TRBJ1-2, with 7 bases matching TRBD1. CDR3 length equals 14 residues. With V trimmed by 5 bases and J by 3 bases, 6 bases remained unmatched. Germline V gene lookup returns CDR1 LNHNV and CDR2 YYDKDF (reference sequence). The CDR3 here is CATSLTGMDYGYTF. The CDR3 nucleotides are TGTGCCACCAGCTTGACAGGGATGGACTATGGCTACACCTTC.

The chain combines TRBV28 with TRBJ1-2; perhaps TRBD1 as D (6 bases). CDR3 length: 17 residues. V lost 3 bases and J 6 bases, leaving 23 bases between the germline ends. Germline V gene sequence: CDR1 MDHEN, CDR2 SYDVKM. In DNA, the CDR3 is TGTGCCAGCAGTTTCGGCTCACTCGGACAGAGCCAGGATGGCTACACCTTC. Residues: CASSFGSLGQSQDGYTF.

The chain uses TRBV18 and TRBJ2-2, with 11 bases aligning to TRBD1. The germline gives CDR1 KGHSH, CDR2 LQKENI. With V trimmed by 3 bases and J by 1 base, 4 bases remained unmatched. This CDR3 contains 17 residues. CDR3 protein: CASSPPGTGGNTGELFF. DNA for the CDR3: TGTGCCAGCTCACCCCCCGGGACAGGGGGGAACACCGGGGAGCTGTTTTTT.

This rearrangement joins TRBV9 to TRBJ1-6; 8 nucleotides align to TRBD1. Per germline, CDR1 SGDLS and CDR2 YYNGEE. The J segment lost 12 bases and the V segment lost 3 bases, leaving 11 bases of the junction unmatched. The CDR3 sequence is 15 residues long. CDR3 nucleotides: TGTGCCAGCAGCGCCGGCTCGGGACAGGCCCTACCCCTCCACTTT. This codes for CASSAGSGQALPLHF.